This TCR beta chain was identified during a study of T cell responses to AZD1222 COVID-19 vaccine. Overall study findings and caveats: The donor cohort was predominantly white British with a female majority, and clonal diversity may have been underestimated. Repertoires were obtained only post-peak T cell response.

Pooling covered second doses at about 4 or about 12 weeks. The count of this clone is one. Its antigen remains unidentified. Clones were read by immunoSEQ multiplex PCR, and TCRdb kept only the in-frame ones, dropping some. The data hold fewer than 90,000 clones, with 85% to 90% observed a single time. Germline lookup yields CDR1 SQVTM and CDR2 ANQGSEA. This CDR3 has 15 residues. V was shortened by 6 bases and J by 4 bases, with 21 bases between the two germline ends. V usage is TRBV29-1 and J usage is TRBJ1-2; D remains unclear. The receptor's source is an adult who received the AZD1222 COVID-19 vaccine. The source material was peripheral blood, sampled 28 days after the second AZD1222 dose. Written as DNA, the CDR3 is TGCAGCGTCTCAGATTTTTCCTCTATATTCTATGGCTACACCTTC. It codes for CSVSDFSSIFYGYTF. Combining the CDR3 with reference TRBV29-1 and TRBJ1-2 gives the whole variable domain SAVISQKPSRDICQRGTSLTIQCQVDSQVTMMFWYRQQPGQSLTLIATANQGSEATYESGFVIDKFPISRPNLTFSTLTVSNMSPEDSSIYLCSVSDFSSIFYGYTFGSGTRLTVV.